A single sample is the source of the 18 T cell receptor beta chains below, sequenced in a study of blood T cell repertoires in COVID-19 (dated by TCRdb to about 2020). Receptors were amplified or captured by the immunoSEQ multiplex PCR assay. Not all clones reach the TCRdb copy of this immuneACCESS table, which keeps in-frame sequences only. Checked studies attribute under half of the gap to unresolved V genes and leave the rest unexplained. The sample data list nearly 90,000 clones, and 75% to 90% of these were observed just once. Around 10% of the sample lies in the top ten. Material: peripheral blood. The source of these receptors is a man older than 75 with acute or convalescent COVID-19.

The chain recombines TRBV7-2 with TRBJ2-3, with TRBD2 as a possible D gene (6 bases). Germline V lookup: CDR1 SGHTA, CDR2 FQGNSA. The CDR3 totals 16 residues. V was pared by 3 bases and J by 3 bases, with 16 bases between. The CDR3 reads CASSLEAGSLTDTQYF. The CDR3 DNA is TGTGCCAGCAGCTTGGAGGCGGGAAGCTTAACAGATACGCAGTATTTT.

The chain is built from TRBV9 and TRBJ1-6; 8 bases line up with TRBD1. Germline V CDR1 and CDR2: SGDLS, YYNGEE. The trim removed 2 bases at V and 10 bases at J, leaving 8 bases unmatched. The CDR3 runs to 15 residues. The CDR3 DNA reads as TGTGCCAGCAGCGTGGACGGGACAGGAACCTCACCCCTCCACTTT. This translates into CASSVDGTGTSPLHF. Full variable domain (rest looked up from reference TRBV9 and TRBJ1-6): DSGVTQTPKHLITATGQRVTLRCSPRSGDLSVYWYQQSLDQGLQFLIQYYNGEERAKGNILERFSAQQFPDLHSELNLSSLELGDSALYFCASSVDGTGTSPLHFGNGTRLTVT.

This chain joins TRBV20-1 and TRBJ1-1; perhaps TRBD1 as D (6 bases). CDR1 and CDR2 (germline): DFQATT, SNEGSKA (reference sequence). The CDR3 contains 12 residues. V was trimmed by 3 bases and J by 10 bases, leaving 15 bases between them. The CDR3 reads CSASFLKGGAFF. DNA for the CDR3: TGCAGTGCTAGTTTCCTAAAAGGGGGAGCTTTCTTT.

The chain uses TRBV7-3 and TRBJ2-6, with 7 bases fitting TRBD1. Unmatched junction bases numbered 7, after V lost 8 bases and J lost 0 bases. The CDR3 loop spans 16 amino acids. Germline V lookup: CDR1 SGHTA, CDR2 FQGTGA. The CDR3 DNA follows: TGTGCCAGCGGGGAGACAGGGATCTCTGGGGCCAACGTCCTGACTTTC. Translating gives CASGETGISGANVLTF.

This chain links TRBV3-1 (or the pseudogene TRBV3-2) with TRBJ2-7; TRBD2 aligns across 8 bases. J lost 2 bases, V lost 3 bases, and 9 bases had no gene match. Germline V gives CDR1 LGHDT, CDR2 YNNKEL (reference sequence). The CDR3 length is 16 residues. CDR3 nucleotides: TGTGCCAGCAGCCAGGACCCGGGACTAGTAACCTACGAGCAGTACTTC. Translating it yields CASSQDPGLVTYEQYF.

J is TRBJ1-2 and V is TRBV27; the match to TRBD1 covers 8 bases. Unmatched junction bases numbered 3, after V lost 5 bases and J lost 4 bases. Germline CDR1 and CDR2: MNHEY and SMNVEV (reference sequence). The CDR3 runs 13 residues. For the CDR3, the DNA is TGTGCCAGCAGTCGTACAGGGGGCTATGGCTACACCTTC. As protein: CASSRTGGYGYTF.

The rearrangement joins TRBV7-3 to TRBJ2-7; D ambiguous. The CDR3 sequence is 13 residues long. Looked up from germline, CDR1 is SGHTA and CDR2 is FQGTGA. Trimming left V 0 bases short and J 5 bases short, with 8 bases between. The CDR3 spells CASSLTPENEQYF. As DNA, the CDR3 is TGTGCCAGCAGCTTAACCCCGGAGAACGAGCAGTACTTC.

V usage is TRBV6-5 and J usage is TRBJ2-1; 7 nucleotides match TRBD2. The J segment lost 3 bases and the V segment lost 2 bases, leaving 7 bases of the junction unmatched. From germline, CDR1 is MNHEY and CDR2 SVGAGI. The CDR3 has 16 residues. This chain's CDR3 is CASSYIISSGYNEQFF. In DNA form, the CDR3 reads TGTGCCAGCAGTTACATCATTTCTAGCGGCTACAATGAGCAGTTCTTC.

The rearrangement joins TRBV5-1 to TRBJ1-2, with D perhaps TRBD1 (5 bases). CDR1 is SGHRS and CDR2 is YFSETQ in the germline V gene. V was shortened by 2 bases and J by 4 bases, with 9 bases between the two germline ends. The CDR3 length is 13 residues. The CDR3 sequence is CASSFNQGYGYTF. The CDR3 nucleotides are TGCGCCAGCAGCTTTAATCAGGGCTATGGCTACACCTTC. Filled out from reference TRBV5-1 and TRBJ1-2, the complete variable domain reads KAGVTQTPRYLIKTRGQQVTLSCSPISGHRSVSWYQQTPGQGLQFLFEYFSETQRNKGNFPGRFSGRQFSNSRSEMNVSTLELGDSALYLCASSFNQGYGYTFGSGTRLTVV.

The chain employs TRBV29-1 and TRBJ2-7; 10 bases are a match to TRBD2. The V gene's germline CDR1 is SQVTM and CDR2 ANQGSEA. This CDR3 is built from 15 residues. V dropped 8 bases and J dropped 1; count of bases not matched to a gene: 11. CDR3: CSSTRSSGGSYEQYF. DNA for the CDR3: TGCAGCTCGACCCGATCTAGCGGGGGTTCCTACGAGCAGTACTTC.

The CDR3: CATSVSGAYNEQFF. In DNA, the CDR3 is TGTGCCACCAGTGTATCGGGGGCCTACAATGAGCAGTTCTTC. The chain couples TRBV24-1 to TRBJ2-1; a possible D gene is TRBD2 (6 bases). The V end was cut by 5 bases, the J end by 2 bases, with 9 bases between. Germline values: CDR1 KGHDR, CDR2 SFDVKD. This CDR3 has 14 residues.

This sequence joins TRBV7-9 and TRBJ1-2, with a weak D call TRBD1 (5 bases). V was pared by 5 bases and J by 2 bases, with 9 bases between. This CDR3 region has 13 residues. CDR1 is SEHNR and CDR2 is FQNEAQ in the germline V gene (reference sequence). CDR3 coding DNA: TGTGCCAGCAGCCCCCAGGGAAACTATGGCTACACCTTC. Its protein product is CASSPQGNYGYTF.

The J gene is TRBJ2-3, the V gene TRBV3-1 (or the pseudogene TRBV3-2); TRBD2 agrees at 10 bases. Trimming removed 0 bases from V and 1 base from J; junction bases left unmatched: 7. Looked up from germline, CDR1 is LGHDT and CDR2 is YNNKEL (reference sequence). The CDR3 is made up of 18 amino acids. DNA for the CDR3: TGTGCCAGCAGCCAAGAGCTCAGCGGGGGGGCCCGCACAGATACGCAGTATTTT. This codes for CASSQELSGGARTDTQYF.

V gene TRBV9 combines with J gene TRBJ1-6; D gene unclear. From germline, CDR1 is SGDLS and CDR2 YYNGEE. V was clipped by 0 bases and J by 10 bases, with 11 bases between them. CDR3 length equals 14 residues. The CDR3 loop is CASSVGGGSSPLHF. CDR3 in DNA: TGTGCCAGCAGCGTAGGAGGAGGGAGCTCACCCCTCCACTTT.

CDR3 sequence reads: CASSSVGTGGTDTQYF. The CDR3 region has the DNA TGTGCCAGCAGTTCCGTGGGGACAGGGGGCACAGATACGCAGTATTTT. The chain links TRBV6-5 to TRBJ2-3; 10 nucleotides align to TRBD1. Germline values: CDR1 MNHEY, CDR2 SVGAGI. This CDR3 spans 16 amino acids. After removal of 4 bases from V and 1 base from J, the junction contained 5 bases not matched to a gene.

The V gene is TRBV10-3, the J gene TRBJ2-7, with TRBD1 identical over 7 bases. The CDR3 is 14 amino acids. Germline CDR1 and CDR2: ENHRY and SYGVKD. With 5 bases clipped from V and 2 bases from J, the junction kept 6 bases outside the gene matches. CDR3 region: CAISPRTGPYEQYF. Written as DNA, the CDR3 is TGTGCCATCAGTCCCCGGACAGGCCCCTACGAGCAGTACTTC.

This chain connects TRBV11-2 to TRBJ2-2; 9 bases match TRBD1. J lost 5 bases, V lost 2 bases, and 9 bases had no gene match. The CDR3 has 17 residues. CDR1 is SGHAT and CDR2 is FQNNGV in the germline V gene. The CDR3 loop reads CASSLRPGTGMTGELFF. The CDR3 DNA sequence: TGTGCCAGCAGCTTACGGCCCGGGACAGGGATGACCGGGGAGCTGTTTTTT. Full variable domain (rest looked up from reference TRBV11-2 and TRBJ2-2): EAGVAQSPRYKIIEKRQSVAFWCNPISGHATLYWYQQILGQGPKLLIQFQNNGVVDDSQLPKDRFSAERLKGVDSTLKIQPAKLEDSAVYLCASSLRPGTGMTGELFFGEGSRLTVL.

The CDR3 protein is CSAGGAYGQGGGLTEAFF. CDR3 nucleotides: TGCAGTGCTGGTGGGGCATATGGACAGGGAGGAGGCTTGACTGAAGCTTTCTTT. The chain recombines TRBV20-1 with TRBJ1-1; TRBD1 agrees at 8 bases. The ends lost 5 bases at V and 5 bases at J; junction bases unmatched: 22. The CDR3 sequence is 18 residues long. Germline V lookup: CDR1 DFQATT, CDR2 SNEGSKA (reference sequence).